Presented here are 27 T cell receptor beta chains from one specimen sequenced in a study of cytomegalovirus exposure and HLA in healthy donors (dated by TCRdb to 2016 to 2017). Receptor libraries were prepared by the immunoSEQ multiplex PCR assay. For the multiplex PCR, a mixture combining 60 forward primers for TCR Vbeta segments and 13 reverse primers for TCR Jbeta segments was used. Not all clones reach the TCRdb copy of this immuneACCESS table, which keeps in-frame sequences only. Checked studies attribute under half of the gap to unresolved V genes and leave the rest unexplained. Present in this sample are some 150,000 clones, 70% to 90% of which were seen just once. The top ten hold around 2% of the sample. What was sequenced was PBMCs. Source of these receptors: a woman aged 18 to 35 in good health and CMV-seronegative.

The V call is TRBV27, the J call TRBJ2-2; tentative D call: TRBD1 (6 bases). The CDR3 extends over 16 amino acids. CDR1 and CDR2 from the germline V gene are MNHEY and SMNVEV (reference sequence). The V end was cut by 6 bases, the J end by 3 bases, with 17 bases between. CDR3: CASSPTPGAHTGELFF. The CDR3 DNA reads TGTGCCAGCAGCCCAACCCCAGGGGCCCACACCGGGGAGCTGTTTTTT.

This rearrangement joins TRBV29-1 to TRBJ1-4, with 7 bases identical to TRBD1. Trimming took 7 bases from V and 8 from J; bases not matched to a gene: 10. Germline-derived CDR1 and CDR2 are SQVTM and ANQGSEA. The CDR3 totals 13 residues. CDR3 bases: TGCAGCGGTGTGACAGGGTCGAACGAAAAACTGTTTTTT. As protein: CSGVTGSNEKLFF.

The genes are TRBV18 and TRBJ2-7; 7 bases line up with TRBD1. Germline CDR1 is KGHSH and CDR2 is LQKENI. J gave up 6 bases and V 6 bases, and 8 bases lay outside the gene matches. The CDR3 extends over 13 amino acids. This chain's CDR3 is CASSRGQDFEQYF. The DNA of the CDR3 is TGTGCCAGCTCCAGAGGACAGGACTTCGAGCAGTACTTC.

The chain is built from TRBV7-9 and TRBJ1-2, with D perhaps TRBD1 (6 bases). The CDR3 has 15 residues. V lost 1 base, J lost 2 bases, and 11 bases lay in between. Germline V CDR1 and CDR2: SEHNR, FQNEAQ (reference sequence). CDR3 coding DNA: TGTGCCAGCAGCTTAGACGGACAGATAAACTATGGCTACACCTTC. Its protein is CASSLDGQINYGYTF.

The chain joins TRBV5-4 to TRBJ1-3; TRBD1 is a possible D gene (5 bases). V was pared by 4 bases and J by 0 bases, with 14 bases between. Germline-derived CDR1 and CDR2 are SGHNT and YYREEE (reference sequence). The CDR3 loop spans 16 amino acids. Here the CDR3 DNA reads TGTGCCAGCAGCGCGGGGGGTCAGTCCTCTGGAAACACCATATATTTT. Translating gives CASSAGGQSSGNTIYF. The full variable domain, in which reference TRBV5-4 and TRBJ1-3 provide the parts outside the CDR3, is ETGVTQSPTHLIKTRGQQVTLRCSSQSGHNTVSWYQQALGQGPQFIFQYYREEENGRGNFPPRFSGLQFPNYSSELNVNALELDDSALYLCASSAGGQSSGNTIYFGEGSWLTVV.

The rearrangement uses TRBV11-2 and TRBJ2-5; 9 bases line up with TRBD2. Trimming at V came to 0 bases and at J to 5 bases, leaving 10 bases not matched to a gene. Germline CDR1 is SGHAT and CDR2 is FQNNGV. This CDR3 contains 17 residues. CDR3 sequence (DNA): TGTGCCAGCAGCTTAGATCAATTTAGCGGGAGCGTGGAGACCCAGTACTTC. Translated: CASSLDQFSGSVETQYF.

The genes are TRBV28 and TRBJ2-6; possible D gene TRBD1, 6 bases. The germline gives CDR1 MDHEN, CDR2 SYDVKM. V was clipped by 1 base and J by 0 bases, with 13 bases between them. The CDR3 totals 18 residues. CDR3 region: CASSLLRTAFSGANVLTF. CDR3 nucleotide sequence: TGTGCCAGCAGTTTATTACGGACAGCCTTCTCTGGGGCCAACGTCCTGACTTTC.

The chain has TRBV28 and TRBJ2-3; D perhaps matches TRBD1 (6 bases). V was pared by 5 bases and J by 5 bases, with 20 bases between. CDR1 is MDHEN, CDR2 SYDVKM, per germline. CDR3 size: 16 residues. Written as DNA, the CDR3 is TGTGCCAGCAGTCCGCTCTCAGGGGATGTTAAAGATACGCAGTATTTT. It codes for CASSPLSGDVKDTQYF. Based on the CDR3 plus reference TRBV28 and TRBJ2-3, the full variable domain is DVKVTQSSRYLVKRTGEKVFLECVQDMDHENMFWYRQDPGLGLRLIYFSYDVKMKEKGDIPEGYSVSREKKERFSLILESASTNQTSMYLCASSPLSGDVKDTQYFGPGTRLTVL.

The V gene is TRBV10-3, the J gene TRBJ2-2, with 7 bases lining up with TRBD2. CDR1 ENHRY and CDR2 SYGVKD come from the germline V gene. The V segment lost 0 bases and the J segment 8 bases; nucleotides outside the gene matches: 3. The CDR3 is made up of 14 amino acids. This chain's CDR3 is CAISESTGGGELFF. The CDR3 DNA follows: TGTGCCATCAGTGAGTCGACGGGGGGTGGGGAGCTGTTTTTT.

Only one count was recorded for this clone. The chain links TRBV7-2 to TRBJ2-7; tentative D call: TRBD2 (5 bases). The V end was cut by 1 base, the J end by 7 bases, with 17 bases between. This CDR3 spans 15 amino acids. The germline gives CDR1 SGHTA, CDR2 FQGNSA. Here the CDR3 reads CASSLVFRGGGEQYF. The CDR3 DNA reads as TGTGCCAGCAGCTTAGTGTTCCGCGGAGGCGGAGAGCAGTACTTC. Full variable domain (outside the CDR3, taken from reference TRBV7-2 and TRBJ2-7): GAGVSQSPSNKVTEKGKDVELRCDPISGHTALYWYRQSLGQGLEFLIYFQGNSAPDKSGLPSDRFSAERTGGSVSTLTIQRTQQEDSAVYLCASSLVFRGGGEQYFGPGTRLTVT.

This sequence joins TRBV27 and TRBJ1-2; 12 bases align to TRBD1. In germline, CDR1 is MNHEY, CDR2 SMNVEV (reference sequence). The CDR3 extends over 15 amino acids. V shed 5 bases, J shed 7 bases, and the junction held 8 bases outside the gene matches. The CDR3 DNA sequence: TGTGCCAGCAGTATGTGGGACAGGGGGCGCGGTGGCTACACCTTC. It is translated as CASSMWDRGRGGYTF.

The chain combines TRBV4-3 with TRBJ1-6; TRBD1 might be the D (5 bases). There are 16 residues in the CDR3. The V and J ends lost 0 bases and 0 bases respectively, with 6 bases between them. The germline V gene has CDR1 LGHNA and CDR2 YSLEER. For the CDR3, the DNA is TGCGCCAGCAGCCAAGACGGGGGCTCCTATAATTCACCCCTCCACTTT. Protein: CASSQDGGSYNSPLHF.

The CDR3 sequence: CSVDPGEETQYF. CDR3 sequence (DNA): TGCAGCGTTGATCCCGGGGAAGAGACCCAGTACTTC. The J gene is TRBJ2-5, the V gene TRBV29-1; D possibly corresponds to TRBD2 (5 bases). Trimming took off 3 bases at V and 3 bases at J, with 8 bases between the two ends. The germline gives CDR1 SQVTM, CDR2 ANQGSEA. The length of the CDR3 is 12 residues.

This clone was seen a single time. V usage is TRBV11-3 and J usage is TRBJ2-3; D not certain. Germline CDR1 reads SGHNT; CDR2 reads YENEEA. CDR3 size: 12 residues. Deletions cut 1 base from V and 7 bases from J, with 6 bases between. The CDR3 here is CASSLGANTQYF. CDR3 DNA: TGTGCCAGCAGCTTAGGGGCCAATACGCAGTATTTT. Based on the CDR3 plus reference TRBV11-3 and TRBJ2-3, the full variable domain is EAGVVQSPRYKIIEKKQPVAFWCNPISGHNTLYWYLQNLGQGPELLIRYENEEAVDDSQLPKDRFSAERLKGVDSTLKIQPAELGDSAVYLCASSLGANTQYFGPGTRLTVL.

The chain has TRBV7-3 and TRBJ2-1, with D tentatively TRBD2 (5 bases). V was trimmed by 5 bases and J by 7 bases, leaving 21 bases between them. Germline V gene sequence: CDR1 SGHTA, CDR2 FQGTGA. This CDR3 is 16 amino acids long. DNA of the CDR3: TGTGCCAGCAGCCGACTGTTTTGGGAGCAGGAAAATGAGCAGTTCTTC. Translated: CASSRLFWEQENEQFF. Full variable domain (rest looked up from reference TRBV7-3 and TRBJ2-1): GAGVSQTPSNKVTEKGKYVELRCDPISGHTALYWYRQSLGQGPEFLIYFQGTGAADDSGLPNDRFFAVRPEGSVSTLKIQRTERGDSAVYLCASSRLFWEQENEQFFGPGTRLTVL.

This clone was detected once. The rearrangement uses TRBV7-2 and TRBJ2-2; TRBD2 is a possible D gene (6 bases). Deletions cut 3 bases from V and 1 base from J, with 9 bases between. The CDR3 has 15 amino acids. From germline, CDR1 is SGHTA and CDR2 FQGNSA. The CDR3 DNA is TGTGCCAGCAGCTTCTTTAGCGGGAACACCGGGGAGCTGTTTTTT. Encoded protein: CASSFFSGNTGELFF.

The rearrangement uses TRBV4-3 and TRBJ1-5, with a tentative D call TRBD1 (5 bases). V lost 1 base and J 3 bases, leaving 10 bases between the germline ends. The CDR3 is 15 amino acids. Germline CDR1 reads LGHNA; CDR2 reads YSLEER. CDR3 amino acids: CASSQVRQFNQPQHF. CDR3 bases: TGCGCCAGCAGCCAAGTTCGACAGTTCAATCAGCCCCAGCATTTT.

This chain uses TRBV5-1 with TRBJ1-4; D call uncertain. The germline V and J ends were trimmed by 0 bases and 10 bases, with 13 bases remaining between them. The germline V gene has CDR1 SGHRS and CDR2 YFSETQ. The CDR3 extends over 14 amino acids. CDR3 in amino acids: CASSLGGSGGKLFF. The CDR3 DNA is TGCGCCAGCAGCTTGGGGGGTAGCGGTGGAAAACTGTTTTTT.

The chain has TRBV28 and TRBJ1-4, with D possibly matching TRBD1 (5 bases). This CDR3 comprises 17 residues. Trimming removed 5 bases from V and 1 base from J, with 17 bases in between. CDR1 is MDHEN and CDR2 is SYDVKM in the germline V gene. The chain's CDR3 is CASSETAWGGTNEKLFF. As DNA, the CDR3 is TGTGCCAGCAGTGAGACTGCTTGGGGGGGAACTAATGAAAAACTGTTTTTT.

The chain recombines TRBV5-4 with TRBJ2-5; 11 positions agree with TRBD1. Matching the DNA end better, TRBJ2-7 makes the J call doubtful. The CDR3 covers 18 residues. Per germline, CDR1 SGHNT and CDR2 YYREEE (reference sequence). The CDR3 protein is CASSSVWPGTGGIYEQYF. DNA for the CDR3: TGTGCCAGCAGCTCAGTCTGGCCGGGGACAGGGGGAATCTACGAGCAGTACTTC.

The chain links TRBV9 to TRBJ1-6; D is uncertain. This CDR3 comprises 14 residues. In germline, CDR1 is SGDLS, CDR2 YYNGEE. Trimming stripped 0 bases from V and 7 bases from J, with 8 bases between. The CDR3 loop reads CASSVGASNSPLHF. The CDR3 DNA follows: TGTGCCAGCAGCGTAGGAGCTTCAAATTCACCCCTCCACTTT.

The J gene is TRBJ1-2, the V gene TRBV28, with D possibly matching TRBD1 (5 bases). Germline CDR1 reads MDHEN; CDR2 reads SYDVKM. The CDR3 sequence is 16 residues long. The V gene lost 2 bases and the J gene lost 7 bases, with 20 bases spanning the gap. The DNA of the CDR3 is TGTGCCAGCAGTTTAGAGGTAGCCAGGGTAATGAGTGGCTACACCTTC. Protein: CASSLEVARVMSGYTF.

The CDR3 region has the DNA TGTGCCAGCAGTGAAGCCCCTATTACGGATTCACCCCTCCACTTT. Residues: CASSEAPITDSPLHF. The V and J genes are TRBV6-1 and TRBJ1-6; D is undetermined. V was shortened by 0 bases and J by 8 bases, with 11 bases between the two germline ends. From germline, CDR1 is MNHNS and CDR2 SASEGT. This CDR3 has 15 residues.

The rearrangement uses TRBV27 and TRBJ2-3; 8 positions agree with TRBD2. V was pared by 8 bases and J by 2 bases, with 12 bases of the junction left unmatched. Germline assignment: CDR1 MNHEY and CDR2 SMNVEV (reference sequence). The length of the CDR3 is 16 residues. CDR3 sequence (DNA): TGTGCCAGCTCAAGATATAGCGGGACAATCACAGATACGCAGTATTTT. This gives the protein CASSRYSGTITDTQYF.

The chain employs TRBV4-1 and TRBJ1-2, with TRBD1 as a possible D gene (5 bases). This CDR3 region has 14 residues. The germline gives CDR1 MGHRA, CDR2 YSYEKL. Trimming removed 3 bases from V and 4 bases from J, with 12 bases in between. The CDR3 DNA reads as TGCGCCAGCAGCCAGTCCAGACAGAGCTATGGCTACACCTTC. Translated, it gives CASSQSRQSYGYTF.

J is TRBJ2-7 and V is TRBV6-6; 7 positions agree with TRBD2. CDR1 is MNHNY and CDR2 is SVGAGI in the germline V gene (reference sequence). The CDR3 runs 14 residues. The junction had 6 bases not matched to a gene; V was cut back by 3 bases and J by 4 bases. As DNA, the CDR3 is TGTGCCAGCAGTTATCACGGGGGGAATTACGAGCAGTACTTC. Amino acids: CASSYHGGNYEQYF.

This clone was found a few times. CDR3 bases: TGTGCCAGTAGGACAGGACCGGGCGGCTACACCTTC. This gives the protein CASRTGPGGYTF. V gene TRBV19 combines with J gene TRBJ1-2, with a weak D call TRBD1 (6 bases). This CDR3 spans 12 amino acids. The germline V and J ends were trimmed by 6 bases and 8 bases, with 13 bases remaining between them. Germline-derived CDR1 and CDR2 are LNHDA and SQIVND (reference sequence).